Below, 8 T cell receptor beta chains from the same sample are listed, as sequenced in a study of blood T cells in healthy people across ages. The use of a sample-barcoded 5' primer and a J-beta primer mix characterized a second PCR of roughly 7 to 12 cycles. TCRdb recomputed calls from the 5' RACE reads with MiXCR, one row per CDR3 protein. The sample consists of 1.5 million to 2 million distinct CDR3 sequences, 35% to 50% of them appearing once. Sequenced material: blood. These receptor sequences come from a human donor in good health.

This clonotype was seen a few times. This chain uses TRBV28 with TRBJ2-5, with D perhaps matching TRBD1 (5 bases). The assigned J gene may be wrong: the sequence end matches TRBJ2-7 better. The CDR3 covers 15 residues. CDR1 is MDHEN, CDR2 SYDVKM, per germline. CDR3 residues: CASSPPDRYLYEQYF. CDR3 in DNA: TGTGCCAGCAGCCCTCCCGACAGATACCTCTACGAGCAGTACTTC.

This clonotype was picked up a small number of times. The rearrangement uses TRBV4-2 and TRBJ2-1; the match to TRBD2 covers 10 bases. The CDR3 is 15 residues long. In germline, CDR1 is LGHNA, CDR2 YNFKEQ. Trimming removed 4 bases from V and 8 bases from J; junction bases left unmatched: 8. CDR3 sequence: CASSRERGGRDEQFF. In DNA form, the CDR3 reads TGTGCCAGCAGCCGAGAGCGGGGGGGCCGGGATGAGCAGTTCTTC.

Notes on this clonotype: It differs at one base from a far larger clone, so likely a read error. This chain uses TRBV7-2 with TRBJ2-1; 10 bases map to TRBD1. Germline values: CDR1 SGHTA, CDR2 FQGNSA. CDR3 size: 15 residues. This CDR3 is CASSLGQGSYNEQVF. CDR3 DNA sequence: TGTGCCAGCAGCTTGGGACAGGGGTCCTACAATGAGCAGGTCTTC.

The sample holds a few counts of this clonotype. This chain joins TRBV27 and TRBJ2-1, with D perhaps TRBD2 (6 bases). CDR1 and CDR2 from the germline V gene are MNHEY and SMNVEV (reference sequence). This CDR3 has 15 amino acids. Trimming stripped 6 bases from V and 2 bases from J, with 14 bases between. The CDR3 reads CASRLAGSPYNEQFF. As DNA, the CDR3 is TGTGCCAGCAGACTGGCGGGGTCTCCCTACAATGAGCAGTTCTTC.

This clonotype has a handful of counts. The chain links TRBV6-5 to TRBJ1-5; tentative D call: TRBD1 (5 bases). Trimming took off 0 bases at V and 7 bases at J, with 13 bases between the two ends. The CDR3 has 15 residues. Germline V gene data show CDR1 as MNHEY and CDR2 as SVGAGI. The chain's CDR3 is CASSYSGQGGQPQHF. CDR3 in DNA: TGTGCCAGCAGTTACTCAGGCCAGGGAGGACAGCCCCAGCATTTT.

This clonotype was recorded a few times. The chain employs TRBV7-2 and TRBJ1-2; D is uncertain. With 2 bases removed from V and 0 bases from J, the gap between germline ends came to 10 bases. The CDR3 is made up of 15 amino acids. Germline CDR1 reads SGHTA; CDR2 reads FQGNSA. The CDR3 DNA reads TGTGCCAGCAGCTTAAGTGCAGGAACTAACTATGGCTACACCTTC. It yields the protein CASSLSAGTNYGYTF.

This clonotype was observed a handful of times. The chain recombines TRBV7-2 with TRBJ2-1; TRBD2 agrees at 7 bases. V was clipped by 5 bases and J by 8 bases; unmatched bases: 12. This CDR3 is built from 15 residues. Germline CDR1 SGHTA, CDR2 FQGNSA. The CDR3 sequence: CASSTQRGVVDEQFF. CDR3 DNA: TGTGCCAGCAGCACCCAGCGGGGAGTAGTGGATGAGCAGTTCTTC.

The table lists this clonotype with a few counts. V gene TRBV6-5 combines with J gene TRBJ2-5, with TRBD2 matching over 8 bases. Germline CDR1 MNHEY, CDR2 SVGAGI. The V and J ends lost 6 bases and 0 bases, in that order; junction bases with no gene match: 6. This CDR3 spans 15 amino acids. The CDR3, as DNA: TGTGCCAGCAGCGGGGCGGGGGGCAACCAAGAGACCCAGTACTTC. Its translation is CASSGAGGNQETQYF.